The T cell receptor beta chain under discussion was sequenced for a study of T cell changes during pregnancy in multiple sclerosis. This CDR3 contains 16 residues. The V gene's germline CDR1 is GTSNPN and CDR2 SVGIG (reference sequence). The V and J ends lost 2 bases and 4 bases, in that order; junction bases with no gene match: 13. Sequencing used immunoSEQ multiplex PCR; TCRdb keeps in-frame clones, though not all of them. The repertoire holds over 35,000 clones, with 85% to 95% as singletons. This receptor was taken from a female donor with multiple sclerosis, enrolled in a pregnancy study. The chain joins TRBV30 to TRBJ2-7, with 8 nucleotides matching TRBD1. The source material was peripheral blood. The CDR3 loop is CAWSRQGLMTPYEQYF. CDR3 nucleotide sequence: TGTGCCTGGAGTCGACAGGGGCTAATGACCCCGTACGAGCAGTACTTC.